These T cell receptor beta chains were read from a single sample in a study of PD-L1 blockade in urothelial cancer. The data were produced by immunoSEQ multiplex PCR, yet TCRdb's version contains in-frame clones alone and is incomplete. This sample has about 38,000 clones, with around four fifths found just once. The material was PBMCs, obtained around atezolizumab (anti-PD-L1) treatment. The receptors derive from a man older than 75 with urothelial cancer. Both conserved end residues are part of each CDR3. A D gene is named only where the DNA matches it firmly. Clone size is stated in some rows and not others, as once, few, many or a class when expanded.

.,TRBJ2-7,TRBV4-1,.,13,TGCGCCAGCAGCCAAGATCTGGCCAGAGAGCAGTACTTC,CASSQDLAREQYF
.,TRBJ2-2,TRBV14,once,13,TGTGCCAGCAGCCAATCCAGGGTTGGGGAGCTGTTTTTT,CASSQSRVGELFF
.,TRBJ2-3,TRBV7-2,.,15,TGTGCCAGCAGCTTCCAGCCGGGAAGCACAGATACGCAGTATTTT,CASSFQPGSTDTQYF
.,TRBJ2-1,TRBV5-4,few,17,TGTGCCAGCAGCTTGTTCGGTCAGGGGAGCTCCTACAATGAGCAGTTCTTC,CASSLFGQGSSYNEQFF
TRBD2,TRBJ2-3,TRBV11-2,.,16,TGTGCCAGCAGCACCCAACTAGCGGGGGCCACAGATACGCAGTATTTT,CASSTQLAGATDTQYF
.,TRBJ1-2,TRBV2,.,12,TGTGCCAGCAGTGAAGTCATCTATGGCTACACCTTC,CASSEVIYGYTF
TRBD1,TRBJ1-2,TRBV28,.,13,TGTGCCAGCAGCTCCGGGACAGACTATGGCTACACCTTC,CASSSGTDYGYTF
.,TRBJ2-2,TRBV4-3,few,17,TGCGCCAGCAGCCAAGATTGGGCAGGCTGGAACACCGGGGAGCTGTTTTTT,CASSQDWAGWNTGELFF
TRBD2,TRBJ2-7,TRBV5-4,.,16,TGTGCCAGCAGCCAGCCGCGGGGAGGGGAGTCGGGCGAGCAGTACTTC,CASSQPRGGESGEQYF
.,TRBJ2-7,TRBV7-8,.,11,TGTGCCAGCAGCTTAAGGGGCGAGCAGTACTTC,CASSLRGEQYF
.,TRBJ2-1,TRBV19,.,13,TGTGCCAGTAAAGCCAGGCAGCAGGATGAGCAGTTCTTC,CASKARQQDEQFF
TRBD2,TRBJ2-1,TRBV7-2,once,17,TGTGCCAGCAGCCTTGGACTAGCCCGTCCGGGAGGCGATGAGCAGTTCTTC,CASSLGLARPGGDEQFF
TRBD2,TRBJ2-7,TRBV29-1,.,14,TGCAGCGTCCTAGCGGGAGGGAGCTCCTACGAGCAGTACTTC,CSVLAGGSSYEQYF
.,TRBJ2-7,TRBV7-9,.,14,TGTGCCAGCAGCCTAGGGGGAGACACATACGAGCAGTACTTC,CASSLGGDTYEQYF
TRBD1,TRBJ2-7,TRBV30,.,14,TGTGCCTGGAGGACCGGGACAGGGGCCTACGAGCAGTACTTC,CAWRTGTGAYEQYF
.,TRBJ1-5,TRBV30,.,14,TGTGCCTGGAGTAAGGGCGGGGGGAATCAGCCCCAGCATTTT,CAWSKGGGNQPQHF
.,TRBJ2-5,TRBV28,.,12,TGTGCCAGCAGTGGGGGGAGGGAGACCCAGTACTTC,CASSGGRETQYF
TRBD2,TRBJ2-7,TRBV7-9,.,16,TGTGCCAGCAGCTTGACTAGCGGGGTAGCCTCCTACGAGCAGTACTTC,CASSLTSGVASYEQYF
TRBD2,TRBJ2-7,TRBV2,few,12,TGTGCCAGCAGTCCGACTAGCGTAGAGCAGTACTTC,CASSPTSVEQYF
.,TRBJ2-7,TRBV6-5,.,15,TGTGCCAGCAGTTACTCCGCGACGGGGAACTACGAGCAGTACTTC,CASSYSATGNYEQYF
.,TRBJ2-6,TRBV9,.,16,TGTGCCAGCAGCGCACTTCTAGGATCTGGGGCCAACGTCCTGACTTTC,CASSALLGSGANVLTF
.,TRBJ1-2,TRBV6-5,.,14,TGTGCCAGCAGTTACTACAGGGTGGACTATGGCTACACCTTC,CASSYYRVDYGYTF
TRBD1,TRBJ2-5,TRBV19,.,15,TGTGCCAGTAGTCCGATGGGACAGGCCCAAGAGACCCAGTACTTC,CASSPMGQAQETQYF
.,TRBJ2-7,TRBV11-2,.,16,TGTGCCAGCAGCTTAGCCCCACCCACGGGTTCCTACGAGCAGTACTTC,CASSLAPPTGSYEQYF
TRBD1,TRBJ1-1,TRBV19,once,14,TGTGCCAGTACCCCGCGGGACAGGGGGAATGAAGCTTTCTTT,CASTPRDRGNEAFF
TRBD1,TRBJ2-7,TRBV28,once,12,TGTGCCAGCAGTTTTCTAGAAAAGGGGGCACGTTTC,CASSFLEKGARF
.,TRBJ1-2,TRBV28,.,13,TGTGCCAGCAGTAGCGGCAGAGACTATGGCTACACCTTC,CASSSGRDYGYTF
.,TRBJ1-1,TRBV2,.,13,TGTGCCAGCAGTGGGGGCGAAGTCACTGAAGCTTTCTTT,CASSGGEVTEAFF
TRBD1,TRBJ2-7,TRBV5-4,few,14,TGTGCCAGCAGCTCAGGGACAGTTTCCTACGAGCAGTACTTC,CASSSGTVSYEQYF
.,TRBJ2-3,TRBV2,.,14,TGTGCCAGCAGTTACAGGGCAAGCACAGATACGCAGTATTTT,CASSYRASTDTQYF
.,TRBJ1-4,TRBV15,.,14,TGTGCCACCAGCAGAGGGCGTGTCCAGGGAAAACTGTTTTTT,CATSRGRVQGKLFF
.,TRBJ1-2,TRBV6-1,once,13,TGTGCCAGCAGTGAAGAGGGACACCACGGCGACACCTTC,CASSEEGHHGDTF
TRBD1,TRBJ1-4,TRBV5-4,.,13,TGTGCCAGCAGCGCTGGACAGGGTGAAAAACTGTTTTTT,CASSAGQGEKLFF
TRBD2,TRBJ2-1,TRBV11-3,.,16,TGTGCCAGCAGCCCGTCTCGCGGGAGCTCCTACAATGAGCAGTTCTTC,CASSPSRGSSYNEQFF
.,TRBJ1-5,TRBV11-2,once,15,TGTGCCAGCAGCCTTAGTAGGTCGGGGGATCAGCCCCAGCATTTT,CASSLSRSGDQPQHF
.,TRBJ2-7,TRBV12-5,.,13,TGTGCTAGTGGTTTGTTCGCAGGGTCCGAGCAGTACTTC,CASGLFAGSEQYF
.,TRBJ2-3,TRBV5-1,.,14,TGCGCCAGCAGCTTGGCCGGGGTAACAGATACGCAGTATTTT,CASSLAGVTDTQYF
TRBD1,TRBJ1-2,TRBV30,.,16,TGTGCCTGGAACTTTGGACAGGGGGCGCCGGGCTATGGCTACACCTTC,CAWNFGQGAPGYGYTF
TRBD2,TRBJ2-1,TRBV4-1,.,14,TGCGCCAGCAGCCAAGTTGCTAGCGGGAGGGCCGAGTTCTTC,CASSQVASGRAEFF
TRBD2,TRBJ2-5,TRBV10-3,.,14,TGTGCCATCAGTGAGGTCCGGGAGGGAGAGACCCAGTACTTC,CAISEVREGETQYF
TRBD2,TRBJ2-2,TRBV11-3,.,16,TGTGCCAGCAGCCCCCGGGCGGGAGGGGACTACGGGGAGCTGTTTTTT,CASSPRAGGDYGELFF
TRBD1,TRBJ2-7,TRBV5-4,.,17,TGTGCCAGCAGCGACGGGGGTCCGGGACAGGGGATCAACGAGCAGTACTTC,CASSDGGPGQGINEQYF
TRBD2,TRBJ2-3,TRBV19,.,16,TGTGCCAGTAGTATTACCCCGCTAGCGGGGAGAGATACGCAGTATTTT,CASSITPLAGRDTQYF
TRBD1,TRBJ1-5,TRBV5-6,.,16,TGTGCCAGCAGCTTCAAAGGGGACAGTACACAATCGGACGCATCATTT,CASSFKGDSTQSDASF
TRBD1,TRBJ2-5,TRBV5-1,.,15,TGCGCCAGCAGCCGGGGGACAGGGGGTCGAGAGACCCAGTACTTC,CASSRGTGGRETQYF
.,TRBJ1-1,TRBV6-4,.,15,TGTGCCAGCAGTGCGGACAGTTTTTGGCAAACTGAAGCTTTCTTT,CASSADSFWQTEAFF